This T cell receptor beta chain was identified during a study of blood T cell repertoires in COVID-19. Germline-derived CDR1 and CDR2 are SEHNR and FQNEAQ (reference sequence). Trimming took off 7 bases at V and 4 bases at J, with 5 bases between the two ends. This CDR3 contains 11 residues. Assay used: immunoSEQ multiplex PCR; TCRdb lists only in-frame clones, some missing. The sample consists of about 170,000 clones, more than 70% of them appearing once. Sequencing was done on a sample of peripheral blood. The rearrangement uses TRBV7-9 and TRBJ2-1; D not resolved. The sequence came from a man aged 18 to 30 with active or convalescent COVID-19. In DNA form, the CDR3 reads TGTGCCAGCAACCTATACAATGAGCAGTTCTTC. Its translation is CASNLYNEQFF.